Reported below is one T cell receptor beta chain. Its recognized antigen is unknown. One base away there is no much larger clone; base qualities are not given. This record belongs to a study of shared clonotypes between healthy human individuals (dated by TCRdb to about 2020). Looking at the study overall: The cohort comprised two women and a few men aged 18 to 49 years. Between about 0.8 and 8.9 billion PBMCs per donor were obtained by leukapheresis. For each donor, CD4 naive and CD4 memory were each given three plates, CD8 naive was given two plates, and CD8 memory was given one plate. Blood TCR repertoires of a handful of healthy adults were deeply sequenced to estimate repertoire size and the extent of clonotype sharing between individuals. To increase sequencing depth and limit assay-specific biases, TCR repertoire library preparation and sequencing were carried out by different laboratories using diverse techniques. Overall results and qualifications from the work: Compared with non-shared clonotypes, the clonotypes found in all four sorted-subset donors had higher generation probabilities. Rarefaction of sorted-subset datasets indicated incomplete sequencing despite the large sequencing depth. Sampling was limited to blood, and TCR repertoires in tissue likely differ from TCR repertoires in blood. Larger estimated clonotype richness was generally found for naive subsets than for memory subsets. Because the study included only a small number of donors, the genetic and exposure-history diversity represented was limited. Based on pairwise subsampling, the degree of clonotype sharing among donors was expected to be affected by sequencing depth. Sharing across several donors was observed for around 5% of naive CD4, over 3% of naive CD8, 2% to 2.5% of memory CD4, and around 0.42% of memory CD8 clonotypes.

Using the deep immunoSEQ assay, TCR CDR3 regions were amplified from genomic DNA by multiplex PCR. Genomic DNA extracted from each cell subset was distributed evenly over all wells of several immunoSEQ 96-well plates, and each plate served as one replicate. For sorted subsets, approximately 190 ng of genomic DNA, equivalent to 25,000 to 35,000 T cell genomes, went into each replicate PCR. Purified libraries were quantified with a Qubit 3.0 fluorometer, sized on a Bioanalyzer 2100, and re-quantified with the KAPA Library Quantification kit. Every immunoSEQ 96-well plate was sequenced on a dedicated single-read 150-cycle Illumina NextSeq 550 flow cell. The authors' pipeline ran thus. The immunoSEQ output contained only junctional sequences without quality scores, so filtering could not match that applied to full-length reads. Sequences were annotated with PyIR, a Python wrapper for IgBLAST v1.9, and V/J genes and CDR3 were assigned using IMGT germline references. Reads with weak V/J assignments (E-value above 1e-6), missing CDR3, stop codons, out-of-frame junctions, or ambiguous translated residues were removed. V3J clonotypes were defined by identical inferred V gene, J gene, and CDR3 amino acid sequence. Percentage overlap between repertoires was calculated by dividing the number of shared unique clonotypes by the size of the smaller repertoire. Three approaches were used to assess repertoire richness: RTK rarefaction, the Chao1 estimator, and Recon v2.1 estimates of unobserved clonotypes. OLGA was used to compute generation probabilities for all TCRbeta clonotypes that the gDNA method yielded from a few donors. Sourced from immuneACCESS, this table was stored by TCRdb with only in-frame sequences that have V and J called. A share of the clones is absent; for the studies checked, an unresolved V gene accounts for under half, and the remainder has no known explanation. V and J calls and clone size come straight from that table; D and trimming were deduced from the DNA. The sample yields some 1,400,000 clones; around 95% were counted once. The ten largest account for about 1.2% of the sample.

Via the germline V gene, CDR1 is SQVTM and CDR2 ANQGSEA. Counted from cysteine to phenylalanine, this CDR3 has 10 amino acids. Only the CDR3 DNA stays, 30 bases, in frame from base 1. The V and J ends are trimmed by 6 bases and 4 bases, leaving 6 bases between them. Donors were healthy HIV-negative adults with no recently reported acute infections or vaccinations. Every donor was a Caucasian adult living in Nashville, Tennessee, USA. Magnetic negative selection was used to enrich CD4+ T cells, after which naive cells were positively selected on CD45RA and the negative fraction became the memory subset. Blood was collected by leukapheresis, and PBMCs were isolated by Ficoll-Histopaque density gradient centrifugation and then cryopreserved in liquid nitrogen vapor phase. Analytical flow cytometry was used to check the purity and quantity of each magnetically sorted T cell population. Genomic DNA was isolated from every sorted fraction and measured by UV absorbance on a Nanodrop 2000c.

Sequencing used naive CD4+ T cells sorted from blood. The intended sense of this specimen's cell subset or site label: CD45RA+ positively selected. Recombination connected TRBV29-1 to TRBJ1-1, with an unclear D gene assignment. The sequence came from a man aged 30 to 45 in good health. The DNA is as follows: TGCAGCGTGTCGATCACTGAAGCTTTCTTT. This gives the protein CSVSITEAFF.